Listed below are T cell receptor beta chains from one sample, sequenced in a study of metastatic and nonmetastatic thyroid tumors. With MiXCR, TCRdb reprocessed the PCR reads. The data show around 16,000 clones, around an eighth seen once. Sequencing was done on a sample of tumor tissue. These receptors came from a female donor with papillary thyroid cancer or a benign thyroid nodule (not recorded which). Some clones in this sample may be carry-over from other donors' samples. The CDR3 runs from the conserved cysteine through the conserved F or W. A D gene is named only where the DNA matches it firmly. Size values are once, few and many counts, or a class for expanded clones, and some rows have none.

cdr3_nt: TGTGCCAGCAGCGTAGGGCAGGAACAGGGAAACACCACATATTTT
cdr3_aa: CASSVGQEQGNTTYF
clone_size: .
j_call: TRBJ1-3
d_call: .
v_call: TRBV9
cdr3_length: 15

cdr3_nt: TGTGCCAGCAGGGAAAGCGGGGGGAGGAACATTGAAGCCTTCTTT
cdr3_aa: CASRESGGRNIEAFF
clone_size: few
j_call: TRBJ1-1
d_call: .
v_call: TRBV6-1
cdr3_length: 15

cdr3_nt: TGCAGCGTGGTGGGACAGGGCGCGGGTAACACTGAAGCTTTCTTT
cdr3_aa: CSVVGQGAGNTEAFF
clone_size: many
j_call: TRBJ1-1
d_call: TRBD1
v_call: TRBV29-1
cdr3_length: 15

cdr3_nt: TGCAGTGCTACCCCGGTTGGGTCTGAAAAACTGTTTTTT
cdr3_aa: CSATPVGSEKLFF
clone_size: .
j_call: TRBJ1-4
d_call: .
v_call: TRBV20-1
cdr3_length: 13

cdr3_nt: TGCGCCAGCAGCCCGGACCTTCCAGATACGCAGTATTTT
cdr3_aa: CASSPDLPDTQYF
clone_size: many
j_call: TRBJ2-3
d_call: .
v_call: TRBV5-1
cdr3_length: 13

cdr3_nt: TGTGCCAGCAGTTTAGAGGCTAGCGGCTACAATGAGCAGTTCTTC
cdr3_aa: CASSLEASGYNEQFF
clone_size: many
j_call: TRBJ2-1
d_call: TRBD2
v_call: TRBV12-3/TRBV12-4
cdr3_length: 15

cdr3_nt: TGTGCCAGCTCACCGTCTAGCGGGAGGGTTTCCTACAATGAGCAGTTCTTC
cdr3_aa: CASSPSSGRVSYNEQFF
clone_size: many
j_call: TRBJ2-1
d_call: TRBD2
v_call: TRBV18
cdr3_length: 17

cdr3_nt: TGTGCCATCAGTTCAGAAGCCTCCTACAATGAGCAGTTCTTC
cdr3_aa: CAISSEASYNEQFF
clone_size: .
j_call: TRBJ2-1
d_call: .
v_call: TRBV10-3
cdr3_length: 14

cdr3_nt: TGTGCCAGCAGCGGAAGGGTGGTTAGCACAGATACGCAGTATTTT
cdr3_aa: CASSGRVVSTDTQYF
clone_size: many
j_call: TRBJ2-3
d_call: .
v_call: TRBV5-5
cdr3_length: 15

cdr3_nt: TGTGCCAGCAGCCCTCGGGGGGCAGACAATGAGCAGTTCTTC
cdr3_aa: CASSPRGADNEQFF
clone_size: few
j_call: TRBJ2-1
d_call: .
v_call: TRBV27
cdr3_length: 14

cdr3_nt: TGTGCCAGCAGCCGTAGCGGGAACGAGCAGTACTTC
cdr3_aa: CASSRSGNEQYF
clone_size: few
j_call: TRBJ2-7
d_call: TRBD2
v_call: TRBV7-8
cdr3_length: 12

cdr3_nt: TGTGCCATCAGTGTTGGCTCTGGAAACACCATATATTTT
cdr3_aa: CAISVGSGNTIYF
clone_size: .
j_call: TRBJ1-3
d_call: .
v_call: TRBV10-3
cdr3_length: 13

cdr3_nt: TGTGCCAGCAGCTTAAGCTGTTGTGGGACCGGGGAGCTGTTTTTT
cdr3_aa: CASSLSCCGTGELFF
clone_size: .
j_call: TRBJ2-2
d_call: .
v_call: TRBV5-4
cdr3_length: 15

cdr3_nt: TGTGCCAGCAGCCCCAGCGGGAGTGTCTACGAGCAGTACTTC
cdr3_aa: CASSPSGSVYEQYF
clone_size: many
j_call: TRBJ2-7
d_call: TRBD2
v_call: TRBV11-2
cdr3_length: 14

cdr3_nt: TGTGCCAGCAGTCCTCGGAGAGGGGGTGGCTCTGGGGCCAACGTCCTGACTTTC
cdr3_aa: CASSPRRGGGSGANVLTF
clone_size: many
j_call: TRBJ2-6
d_call: .
v_call: TRBV27
cdr3_length: 18

cdr3_nt: TGTGCCAGCAGCTCGGGAGGAACCGGAGACACCATATATTTT
cdr3_aa: CASSSGGTGDTIYF
clone_size: many
j_call: TRBJ1-3
d_call: .
v_call: TRBV5-8
cdr3_length: 14

cdr3_nt: TGCGCCAGCAGCCAAGACCAACGACCCAAGCAGTTCTTC
cdr3_aa: CASSQDQRPKQFF
clone_size: .
j_call: TRBJ2-1
d_call: .
v_call: TRBV4-1
cdr3_length: 13

cdr3_nt: TGCGCCAGCAGCTTCTCGACAGCTATAGCCAAAAACATTCAGTACTTC
cdr3_aa: CASSFSTAIAKNIQYF
clone_size: many
j_call: TRBJ2-4
d_call: .
v_call: TRBV5-1
cdr3_length: 16

cdr3_nt: TGTGCCAGCAGTACGGGCAGGGAGAATTCACCCCTCCACTTT
cdr3_aa: CASSTGRENSPLHF
clone_size: .
j_call: TRBJ1-6
d_call: .
v_call: TRBV6-4
cdr3_length: 14

cdr3_nt: TGTGCCAGTAGCATGGCCCAGGGATTCGGGGAGACCCAGTACTTC
cdr3_aa: CASSMAQGFGETQYF
clone_size: medium-sized
j_call: TRBJ2-5
d_call: .
v_call: TRBV19
cdr3_length: 15

cdr3_nt: TGTGCCAGCAGCTTGGTTTCGGGTGGCGAGCAGTACTTC
cdr3_aa: CASSLVSGGEQYF
clone_size: many
j_call: TRBJ2-7
d_call: .
v_call: TRBV5-6
cdr3_length: 13

cdr3_nt: TGCGCCAGCAGCTCCTCCCCCGGGACGTTCACTGAAGCTTTCTTT
cdr3_aa: CASSSSPGTFTEAFF
clone_size: many
j_call: TRBJ1-1
d_call: .
v_call: TRBV5-1
cdr3_length: 15

cdr3_nt: TGCGCCAGCAGCCGGGACGGCTACTATGGCTACACCTTC
cdr3_aa: CASSRDGYYGYTF
clone_size: many
j_call: TRBJ1-2
d_call: .
v_call: TRBV5-1
cdr3_length: 13

cdr3_nt: TGTGCCAGCAGCCGCGGGGGGGGGAACTATGGCTACACCTTC
cdr3_aa: CASSRGGGNYGYTF
clone_size: many
j_call: TRBJ1-2
d_call: .
v_call: TRBV5-6
cdr3_length: 14

cdr3_nt: TGTGCCAGCAGCTTAGGACGAGGGAACACTGAAGCTTTCTTT
cdr3_aa: CASSLGRGNTEAFF
clone_size: many
j_call: TRBJ1-1
d_call: .
v_call: TRBV7-2
cdr3_length: 14

cdr3_nt: TGCAGTGCTGCCCGACTAGCGGGGTTAGACAATGAGCAGTTCTTC
cdr3_aa: CSAARLAGLDNEQFF
clone_size: .
j_call: TRBJ2-1
d_call: TRBD2
v_call: TRBV20-1
cdr3_length: 15

cdr3_nt: TGTGCCAGCAGCTTAGGTCACAGGACAGATACGCAGTATTTT
cdr3_aa: CASSLGHRTDTQYF
clone_size: many
j_call: TRBJ2-3
d_call: .
v_call: TRBV11-2
cdr3_length: 14

cdr3_nt: TGCGCCAGCAGCCAGGTCGACAGGGGGGAGACCCAGTACTTC
cdr3_aa: CASSQVDRGETQYF
clone_size: many
j_call: TRBJ2-5
d_call: TRBD1
v_call: TRBV4-1
cdr3_length: 14

cdr3_nt: TGTGCCACCAGCAGAGCCGTAACACTGAACACTGAAGCTTTCTTT
cdr3_aa: CATSRAVTLNTEAFF
clone_size: medium-sized
j_call: TRBJ1-1
d_call: .
v_call: TRBV15
cdr3_length: 15

cdr3_nt: TGTGCCAGCTCGCTTACTGCAGGGGGGCAAGAGACCCAGTACTTC
cdr3_aa: CASSLTAGGQETQYF
clone_size: many
j_call: TRBJ2-5
d_call: .
v_call: TRBV18
cdr3_length: 15

cdr3_nt: TGTGCCAGCAGTCGACTAGCGGGATACAATGAGCAGTTCTTC
cdr3_aa: CASSRLAGYNEQFF
clone_size: .
j_call: TRBJ2-1
d_call: TRBD2
v_call: TRBV6-1
cdr3_length: 14

cdr3_nt: TGCGCCAGCAGCCAGGTGGAGGATTGGGATGGCTACACCTTC
cdr3_aa: CASSQVEDWDGYTF
clone_size: many
j_call: TRBJ1-2
d_call: .
v_call: TRBV5-1
cdr3_length: 14

cdr3_nt: TGCACCAGCAGCGTAGGTACGATGGGGTTCGAGCAGTACTTC
cdr3_aa: CTSSVGTMGFEQYF
clone_size: .
j_call: TRBJ2-7
d_call: .
v_call: TRBV9
cdr3_length: 14

cdr3_nt: TGTGCCAGCAGCCCCCGACAGGGTACTAATGAAAAACTGTTTTTT
cdr3_aa: CASSPRQGTNEKLFF
clone_size: many
j_call: TRBJ1-4
d_call: TRBD1
v_call: TRBV4-2
cdr3_length: 15

cdr3_nt: TGTGCCAGCAGCAACCTCTACGAGCAGTACTTC
cdr3_aa: CASSNLYEQYF
clone_size: many
j_call: TRBJ2-7
d_call: .
v_call: TRBV7-9
cdr3_length: 11

cdr3_nt: TGCTCCAGTAGTATCTCCGGGACTAGTCCTGTCTACGAGCAGTACTTC
cdr3_aa: CSSSISGTSPVYEQYF
clone_size: .
j_call: TRBJ2-7
d_call: TRBD2
v_call: TRBV19
cdr3_length: 16

cdr3_nt: TGTGCCAGCAGAAAACCAGGGGGCTCCGAGCAGTACTTC
cdr3_aa: CASRKPGGSEQYF
clone_size: many
j_call: TRBJ2-7
d_call: TRBD1
v_call: TRBV5-6
cdr3_length: 13

cdr3_nt: TGTGCCAGCAGTTTAGCGGGGGTGACAGATACGCAGTATTTT
cdr3_aa: CASSLAGVTDTQYF
clone_size: many
j_call: TRBJ2-3
d_call: TRBD2
v_call: TRBV28
cdr3_length: 14

cdr3_nt: TGCGCCAGCAGCGGATTGAACACTGAAGCTTTCTTT
cdr3_aa: CASSGLNTEAFF
clone_size: medium-sized
j_call: TRBJ1-1
d_call: .
v_call: TRBV10-2
cdr3_length: 12

cdr3_nt: TGTGCCAGCAGCCTACACACTTCCTCCTCTGGAAACACCATATATTTT
cdr3_aa: CASSLHTSSSGNTIYF
clone_size: few
j_call: TRBJ1-3
d_call: .
v_call: TRBV12-3/TRBV12-4
cdr3_length: 16

cdr3_nt: TGTGCCAGCAGTTTGGCCCAGCTCGGCATTCAGTACTTC
cdr3_aa: CASSLAQLGIQYF
clone_size: many
j_call: TRBJ2-4
d_call: .
v_call: TRBV28
cdr3_length: 13

cdr3_nt: TGTGCCACCAGTGAGACAGGGTCCTATGGCTACACCTTC
cdr3_aa: CATSETGSYGYTF
clone_size: many
j_call: TRBJ1-2
d_call: TRBD1
v_call: TRBV24-1
cdr3_length: 13

cdr3_nt: TGTGCCAGCAGCCGACTAGCGGGGGCCTCGAACACCGGGGAGCTGTTTTTT
cdr3_aa: CASSRLAGASNTGELFF
clone_size: medium-sized
j_call: TRBJ2-2
d_call: TRBD2
v_call: TRBV4-2
cdr3_length: 17

cdr3_nt: TGTGCCAGCAACCCCGGGACTAGCGGGGGGTTGAACACCGTGGAGCTGTTTTTT
cdr3_aa: CASNPGTSGGLNTVELFF
clone_size: few
j_call: TRBJ2-2
d_call: TRBD2
v_call: TRBV6-5
cdr3_length: 18

cdr3_nt: TGTGCCAGCAGTAGACAGGGGGCATCCTACGAGCAGTACTTC
cdr3_aa: CASSRQGASYEQYF
clone_size: many
j_call: TRBJ2-7
d_call: TRBD1
v_call: TRBV2
cdr3_length: 14

cdr3_nt: TGTGCCAGCAGTCCAGCCATGGGGGGCCCGCACAATGAGCAGTTCTTC
cdr3_aa: CASSPAMGGPHNEQFF
clone_size: .
j_call: TRBJ2-1
d_call: .
v_call: TRBV4-2
cdr3_length: 16

cdr3_nt: TGCAGTGCTAGTGACCTAGCTGGCTACGAGCAGTACTTC
cdr3_aa: CSASDLAGYEQYF
clone_size: .
j_call: TRBJ2-7
d_call: .
v_call: TRBV20-1
cdr3_length: 13

cdr3_nt: TGTGCCAGCAGTTTAGGACAGGGGATCCTCTACAATGAGCAGTTCTTC
cdr3_aa: CASSLGQGILYNEQFF
clone_size: few
j_call: TRBJ2-1
d_call: TRBD1
v_call: TRBV12-3/TRBV12-4
cdr3_length: 16

cdr3_nt: TGCGCCAGCAGCTCTGCCTGGGGGGCCAACGTCCTGACTTTC
cdr3_aa: CASSSAWGANVLTF
clone_size: many
j_call: TRBJ2-6
d_call: .
v_call: TRBV5-1
cdr3_length: 14

cdr3_nt: TGTGCCACCTCCCTAAGATTACATAACTATGGCTACACCTTC
cdr3_aa: CATSLRLHNYGYTF
clone_size: many
j_call: TRBJ1-2
d_call: .
v_call: TRBV7-9
cdr3_length: 14

cdr3_nt: TGTGCCAGCTTGGGGGCCAGAGGTGGCTACACCTTC
cdr3_aa: CASLGARGGYTF
clone_size: .
j_call: TRBJ1-2
d_call: .
v_call: TRBV7-9
cdr3_length: 12

cdr3_nt: TGTGCCAGCAGCCAATACAGGGATGAGCAGTTCTTC
cdr3_aa: CASSQYRDEQFF
clone_size: many
j_call: TRBJ2-1
d_call: .
v_call: TRBV3-1
cdr3_length: 12

cdr3_nt: TGTGCCAGCCGGGGGGGTGAGGCTGAAGCTTTCTTT
cdr3_aa: CASRGGEAEAFF
clone_size: .
j_call: TRBJ1-1
d_call: .
v_call: TRBV27
cdr3_length: 12

cdr3_nt: TGTGCCAGCAGAGGCAGGTCGAATTTTGATTACGAGCAGTACTTC
cdr3_aa: CASRGRSNFDYEQYF
clone_size: .
j_call: TRBJ2-7
d_call: .
v_call: TRBV2
cdr3_length: 15